Listed below are T cell receptor beta chains from one sample, sequenced in a study of molecular identifiers for immune sequencing clone quantification. TCRdb re-analysed the PCR reads in MiXCR, keeping a single row per CDR3 protein. The data hold approximately 500,000 distinct CDR3 sequences, with about 21% observed a single time. What was sequenced was naive CD8+ T cells from blood, with Jurkat cell RNA spiked in. The source is a human donor in good health. Some libraries in this study had Jurkat cell RNA spiked in. CDR3s include the opening cysteine and the closing phenylalanine or tryptophan. The order of the fields is clone size, V gene, J gene, D gene, CDR3 length, CDR3 protein, CDR3 DNA. The D gene is left open where the match is weak. Clone size is not always given. Where it is, it says once, few, many or a class for expanded clones.

.,TRBV11-3,TRBJ2-1,.,12,CASSTIDNEQFF,TGTGCCAGCAGCACCATCGACAATGAGCAGTTCTTC
many,TRBV29-1,TRBJ2-5,TRBD1,14,CSVTAGGVFETQYF,TGCAGCGTTACGGCAGGGGGCGTGTTTGAGACCCAGTACTTC
few,TRBV7-9,TRBJ2-7,TRBD2,16,CASSPGSGRPTYEQYF,TGTGCCAGCAGCCCAGGGAGCGGGAGGCCAACCTACGAGCAGTACTTC
few,TRBV4-3,TRBJ2-7,.,20,CASSQDFVPAGVTQWNEQYF,TGCGCCAGCAGCCAAGACTTTGTGCCAGCGGGCGTAACCCAGTGGAACGAGCAGTACTTC
.,TRBV28,TRBJ1-1,.,16,CASSPLRGVENTEAFF,TGTGCCAGCAGCCCACTTCGTGGGGTCGAAAACACTGAAGCTTTCTTT
few,TRBV2,TRBJ2-1,TRBD1,16,CASSVTGVSSYNEQFF,TGTGCCAGCAGTGTTACAGGGGTCAGCTCCTACAATGAGCAGTTCTTC
.,TRBV7-9,TRBJ2-3,TRBD1,16,CASSSPDRGQRDTQYF,TGTGCCAGCAGCTCCCCGGACAGGGGGCAGCGGGATACGCAGTATTTT
few,TRBV7-2,TRBJ2-7,.,12,CASVGGFYEQYF,TGTGCCAGTGTCGGGGGTTTCTACGAGCAGTACTTC
few,TRBV24-1,TRBJ2-3,TRBD1,17,CATSDPSGTGFTDTQYF,TGTGCCACCAGTGACCCTTCCGGGACAGGGTTCACAGATACGCAGTATTTT
many,TRBV29-1,TRBJ2-5,.,11,CSVVETHTQYF,TGCAGCGTTGTGGAGACGCATACCCAGTACTTC
once,TRBV10-3,TRBJ2-2,.,16,CATNPGMAGVGGELFF,TGTGCCACCAACCCCGGTATGGCAGGGGTCGGCGGGGAGCTGTTTTTT
many,TRBV12-3/TRBV12-4,TRBJ2-3,TRBD2,14,CASSNGLVQDTQYF,TGTGCCAGCAGCAACGGACTAGTCCAAGATACGCAGTATTTT
few,TRBV20-1,TRBJ2-1,TRBD1,14,CSARPTTGAHEQFF,TGCAGTGCTAGGCCCACTACAGGGGCACATGAGCAGTTCTTC
many,TRBV5-4,TRBJ1-2,.,17,CASSLAAWAGRNYGYTF,TGTGCCAGCAGCTTGGCCGCTTGGGCAGGGCGAAACTATGGCTACACCTTC
many,TRBV4-1,TRBJ2-3,TRBD2,17,CASSQSAGGGTTDTQYF,TGCGCCAGCAGCCAATCCGCTGGCGGGGGGACCACAGATACGCAGTATTTT
many,TRBV7-9,TRBJ1-4,TRBD1,16,CASSSEIQGSNEKLFF,TGTGCCAGCAGCTCAGAAATACAGGGGTCAAATGAAAAACTGTTTTTT
.,TRBV20-1,TRBJ1-5,.,18,CSARDPREVSNSSQPQHF,TGCAGTGCTAGAGATCCAAGGGAGGTCTCCAATAGCAGTCAGCCCCAGCATTTT
many,TRBV12-3/TRBV12-4,TRBJ2-6,.,14,CASSPGVGANVLTF,TGTGCCAGCAGTCCAGGGGTTGGGGCCAACGTCCTGACTTTC
.,TRBV3-1,TRBJ2-2,.,14,CASSQDLNGGELFF,TGTGCCAGCAGCCAAGACCTGAATGGCGGGGAGCTGTTTTTT
.,TRBV27,TRBJ1-6,.,15,CARKTHRDPNSPLHF,TGTGCCCGCAAAACACACAGGGACCCGAATTCACCCCTCCACTTT
many,TRBV28,TRBJ2-3,TRBD2,16,CASSLPTSGSTDTQYF,TGTGCCAGCAGTTTACCGACTAGCGGCAGCACAGATACGCAGTATTTT
.,TRBV10-2,TRBJ2-6,.,17,CASRDRVNHSGANVLTF,TGCGCCAGCAGAGACAGAGTAAACCACTCTGGGGCCAACGTCCTGACTTTC
many,TRBV6-2/TRBV6-3,TRBJ1-1,TRBD1,14,CASSYWAGGAEAFF,TGTGCCAGCAGTTACTGGGCAGGGGGAGCTGAAGCTTTCTTT
many,TRBV6-4,TRBJ2-3,.,16,CASSEGAADRTDTQYF,TGTGCCAGCAGTGAGGGAGCGGCGGATCGTACAGATACGCAGTATTTT
few,TRBV9,TRBJ2-1,.,15,CASSVVSGPWNEQFF,TGTGCCAGCAGCGTAGTTTCTGGGCCGTGGAATGAGCAGTTCTTC
few,TRBV6-5,TRBJ2-5,TRBD1,15,CASSGTGGSLETQYF,TGTGCCAGCAGTGGAACAGGGGGAAGTTTGGAGACCCAGTACTTC
few,TRBV27,TRBJ1-1,TRBD1,18,CASSLSGGITGEWSEAFF,TGTGCCAGCAGTTTATCGGGGGGAATTACAGGGGAGTGGTCTGAAGCTTTCTTT
many,TRBV4-3,TRBJ1-3,.,15,CASSQNRASGNTIYF,TGCGCCAGCAGCCAGAACAGGGCATCGGGAAACACCATATATTTT
.,TRBV6-5,TRBJ2-7,.,15,CASSPRIADNYEQYF,TGTGCCAGCAGTCCCCGGATAGCGGACAACTACGAGCAGTACTTC
.,TRBV5-6,TRBJ1-1,.,13,CASSGGGGAEAFF,TGTGCCAGCAGCGGGGGGGGGGGGGCTGAAGCTTTCTTT
.,TRBV20-1,TRBJ1-1,.,15,CSARDPQEGGTEAFF,TGCAGTGCTAGAGATCCGCAAGAGGGAGGCACTGAAGCTTTCTTT
.,TRBV30,TRBJ2-1,.,11,CAWESGTSYLF,TGTGCCTGGGAGTCCGGGACAAGCTACCTCTTC